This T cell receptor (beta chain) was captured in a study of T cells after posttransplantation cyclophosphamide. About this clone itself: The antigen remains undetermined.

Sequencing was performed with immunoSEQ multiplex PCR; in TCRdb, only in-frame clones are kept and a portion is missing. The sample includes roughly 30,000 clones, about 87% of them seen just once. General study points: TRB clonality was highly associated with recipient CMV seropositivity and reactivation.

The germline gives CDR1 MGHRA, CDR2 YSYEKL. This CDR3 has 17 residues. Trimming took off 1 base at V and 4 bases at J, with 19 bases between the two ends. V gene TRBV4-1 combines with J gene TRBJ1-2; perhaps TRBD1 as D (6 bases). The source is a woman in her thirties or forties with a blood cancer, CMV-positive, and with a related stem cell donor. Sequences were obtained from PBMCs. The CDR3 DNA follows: TGCGCCAGCAGCCAAGGCCAGCAGGGGTTGGACTCCTATGGCTACACCTTC. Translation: CASSQGQQGLDSYGYTF.